The 19 T cell receptor beta chains below all came from one sample that was sequenced in a study of tumor-infiltrating lymphocytes in primary liver carcinoma. A primer in the constant region served to generate TCR beta cDNA from 450 to 650 ng of total RNA. Amplification in three nested multiplex PCR rounds with slightly modified ARM-PCR gave rise to TCR beta libraries. A C-beta reverse primer and TRBV1-TRBV30 forward primers served in each of the first two PCR rounds, at about 10 cycles apiece. MiXCR, applied by TCRdb to the multiplex PCR reads, yields one record per CDR3 protein. In the table there are 300,000 to 350,000 distinct CDR3 sequences, about two thirds of which are singletons. Both blood RNA, taken from unsorted whole blood, and germline DNA were extracted. The material sequenced was peripheral blood. The receptors originated from a man aged 35 to 55 with primary liver carcinoma and hepatitis B virus infection.

The chain carries TRBV25-1 and TRBJ1-3, with D possibly matching TRBD1 (5 bases). V was pared by 5 bases and J by 7 bases, with 21 bases between. Germline V gene sequence: CDR1 MGHDK, CDR2 SYGVNS. The CDR3 covers 16 residues. The CDR3, as DNA: TGTGCCAGCAGTCGCCGGGGCCGTACTCAGGGTAACACCATATATTTT. This encodes CASSRRGRTQGNTIYF.

As concerns this clonotype: One end of the junction fails to match germline, which may point to a read error. The chain carries TRBV10-1 and TRBJ2-2; 7 bases are shared with TRBD2. Germline CDR1 reads WNHNN; CDR2 reads SYGVQD (reference sequence). CDR3 length: 17 amino acids. The CDR3 spells CPSSDGLAEGGTGELFF. The CDR3 nucleotides are TGCCCCAGCAGTGATGGGCTAGCGGAAGGAGGTACCGGGGAGCTATTTTTT.

About this clonotype: This sequence may be a read error, since a much larger clone differs from it by one base. The rearrangement links TRBV4-2 to TRBJ1-1; a possible D gene is TRBD1 (6 bases). Germline loops: CDR1 LGHNA, CDR2 YNFKEQ. The CDR3 covers 14 residues. In nucleotides, the CDR3 is TGTGCCAGCGGCCAAGAACTCGGGACATCAGAAACTTTCTTT. It is translated as CASGQELGTSETFF.

This clonotype was found many times. The gene calls are TRBV11-1 and TRBJ1-1, with D perhaps TRBD1 (6 bases). Germline CDR1 reads SGHAT; CDR2 reads FQDESV (reference sequence). Trimming removed 0 bases at V and 2 bases at J, with 16 bases between. This CDR3 contains 17 residues. The CDR3 coding sequence is TGTGCCAGCAGCTTAGCGCAGAAGGGGGGCCGAAACACTGAAGCTTTCTTT. It encodes CASSLAQKGGRNTEAFF.

This clonotype has ten or more counts. The CDR3 is CASRSGPSSYNEQFF. The CDR3 region has the DNA TGTGCCAGCAGATCAGGACCGTCCTCCTACAATGAGCAGTTCTTC. This chain connects TRBV6-5 to TRBJ2-1; D is unresolved. The CDR3 covers 15 residues. V lost 6 bases to trimming and J lost 0 bases, with 12 bases between them. CDR1 MNHEY and CDR2 SVGAGI come from the germline V gene.

Points on this clonotype: This may be a read error, as it is one base from a much larger clone. The genes are TRBV10-3 and TRBJ2-1, with 8 bases matching TRBD2. There are 16 residues in the CDR3. CDR1 is ENHRY and CDR2 is SYGVKD in the germline V gene. With V trimmed by 6 bases and J by 8 bases, 15 bases remained unmatched. The CDR3 DNA sequence: TGTGCCATCAGCGGGGGAACGGGAGGGCTCAAGGATGAGCAGTTCTTC. It is translated as CAISGGTGGLKDEQFF.

As regards this clonotype: At one end, the junction sequence differs from germline, possibly due to a read error. The chain is built from TRBV11-2 and TRBJ1-6; D unclear. This CDR3 spans 15 amino acids. CDR1 is SGHAT and CDR2 is FQNNGV in the germline V gene. The CDR3 region is CAGSAGLGGNSPLHF. The CDR3 coding sequence is TGTGCCGGCAGCGCAGGTCTGGGAGGAAATTCACCCCTCCACTTT.

This clonotype came up a few times. The CDR3 nucleotides read TGTGCCTGGAGTTACAGTACCCTGAGGACTGAAGCTTTCTTT. It translates to CAWSYSTLRTEAFF. The V gene is TRBV30, the J gene TRBJ1-1, with no clear D. This CDR3 has 14 amino acids. Germline V gene sequence: CDR1 GTSNPN, CDR2 SVGIG (reference sequence). The V and J ends lost 2 bases and 5 bases respectively, with 15 bases between them.

Turning to this clonotype: One base away lies a much larger clone, so this may be a sequencing read error. The rearrangement links TRBV7-9 to TRBJ2-7; D might be TRBD1 (5 bases). The CDR3 contains 13 residues. CDR1 is SEHNR and CDR2 is FQNEAQ in the germline V gene (reference sequence). The DNA for the CDR3 is TGTGCCAGCAGCCTCGACAGCTCCCACGAGCAGTACTTC. This gives the protein CASSLDSSHEQYF.

The chain carries TRBV12-3 or TRBV12-4 and TRBJ2-3; D is undetermined. This CDR3 is built from 15 residues. The V end was cut by 0 bases, the J end by 5 bases, with 12 bases between. CDR3 protein: CASSLARGLRDTQYF. CDR3 nucleotide sequence: TGTGCCAGCAGTTTAGCGCGAGGTTTGAGAGATACGCAGTATTTT.

This clonotype was seen many times. This sequence joins TRBV6-2 or TRBV6-3 and TRBJ2-3; D not certain. CDR1 MNHEY and CDR2 SVGEGT come from the germline V gene. With 1 base removed from V and 3 bases from J, the gap between germline ends came to 2 bases. This CDR3 comprises 12 residues. The DNA for the CDR3 is TGTGCCAGCAGTTACTATACAGATACGCAGTATTTT. Protein product: CASSYYTDTQYF.

This clonotype has only a few counts. The chain is built from TRBV5-1 and TRBJ2-7; no definite D call. CDR1 and CDR2 from the germline V gene are SGHRS and YFSETQ. With 4 bases removed from V and 2 bases from J, the gap between germline ends came to 4 bases. The CDR3 contains 11 residues. The CDR3 DNA is TGCGCCAGCAGCAATGCCTACGAGCAGTACTTC. It yields the protein CASSNAYEQYF.

The V call is TRBV5-4, the J call TRBJ2-3, with TRBD2 identical over 7 bases. There are 17 residues in the CDR3. With 3 bases clipped from V and 0 bases from J, the junction kept 10 bases outside the gene matches. The V gene's germline CDR1 is SGHNT and CDR2 YYREEE (reference sequence). For the CDR3, the DNA is TGTGCCAGCAGCTGGGGACTAACGGGACCAAGCACAGATACGCAGTATTTT. Its protein product is CASSWGLTGPSTDTQYF.

This clonotype was recorded many times. J is TRBJ2-6 and V is TRBV4-3; D could derive from TRBD1 or TRBD2 (6 bases each). Germline assignment: CDR1 LGHNA and CDR2 YSLEER. V shed 4 bases and J shed 0 bases, with 16 bases lying between them. This CDR3 contains 18 residues. Here the CDR3 DNA reads TGCGCCAGCAGCCTCTGGAGAGGGGGGAACTCTGGGGCCAACGTCCTGACTTTC. Amino acids: CASSLWRGGNSGANVLTF.

This clonotype was seen only once. The V gene is TRBV11-2, the J gene TRBJ2-1; 7 bases are a match to TRBD2. V gave up 7 bases and J gave up 4 bases; unmatched junction bases: 10. CDR1 and CDR2 from the germline V gene are SGHAT and FQNNGV. The CDR3 runs to 15 residues. As DNA, the CDR3 is TGTGCCAGCATACGTGCTAGCGGTCTATACAATGAGCAGTTCTTC. It encodes CASIRASGLYNEQFF. The full variable domain, its missing parts supplied by reference TRBV11-2 and TRBJ2-1, is EAGVAQSPRYKIIEKRQSVAFWCNPISGHATLYWYQQILGQGPKLLIQFQNNGVVDDSQLPKDRFSAERLKGVDSTLKIQPAKLEDSAVYLCASIRASGLYNEQFFGPGTRLTVL.

This clonotype was counted only a few times. The chain is built from TRBV11-2 and TRBJ2-7; TRBD1 matches 9 bases. J gave up 5 bases and V 2 bases, and 10 bases lay outside the gene matches. The germline V gene encodes CDR1 SGHAT and CDR2 FQNNGV. The CDR3 runs 16 residues. For the CDR3, the DNA is TGTGCCAGCAGCTTAATACAGGGGGCCATACACAACGAGCAGTACTTC. Translation gives CASSLIQGAIHNEQYF.

CDR3 residues: CVNSYRSVFYNEQFF. In nucleotides, the CDR3 is TGTGTCAACAGTTACAGGAGTGTGTTCTACAATGAGCAGTTCTTC. The V gene is TRBV6-2 or TRBV6-3, the J gene TRBJ2-1, with D possibly TRBD1 on 5 matching bases. The germline V gene has CDR1 MNHEY and CDR2 SVGEGT. This CDR3 contains 15 residues.

As regards this clonotype: One end of the junction varies from germline; a read error may be responsible. This chain connects TRBV6-5 to TRBJ2-7, with no clear D. Germline CDR1 MNHEY, CDR2 SVGAGI. The CDR3 covers 16 residues. CDR3 sequence: CVSSYSRRTLSYEQYF. DNA for the CDR3: TGTGTCAGCAGTTACTCGCGCAGGACCCTCTCCTACGAGCAGTACTTC.

The rearrangement joins TRBV29-1 to TRBJ2-6, with D perhaps matching TRBD1 (6 bases). The V gene lost 2 bases and the J gene lost 2 bases, with 19 bases spanning the gap. Germline loops: CDR1 SQVTM, CDR2 ANQGSEA. The CDR3 is 18 amino acids. This CDR3 is CSVEYTVTGGPGANVLTF. As DNA, the CDR3 is TGCAGCGTTGAATATACTGTGACAGGAGGCCCTGGGGCCAACGTCCTGACTTTC.